This TCR beta chain was documented in a study of blood T cell repertoires in COVID-19. As handled by the study authors: Estimates of nucleated cell counts were drawn from the amplification of reference gene primers. Repertoires were generated with immunoSEQ multiplex PCR, while TCRdb's copy carries only in-frame clones and drops some. Clone size and V and J calls were adopted from that table, with D and trimming inferred from the DNA. The sample lists 200,000 to 250,000 clones; 86% were seen once. Germline assignment: CDR1 SNHLY and CDR2 FYNNEI. This CDR3 region has 15 residues. V was trimmed by 1 base and J by 6 bases, leaving 13 bases between them.

The TCR was taken from a man between 50 and 59 years old with acute or convalescent COVID-19. The sequenced sample consisted of peripheral blood. The chain recombines TRBV2 with TRBJ1-5, with D unresolved. The chain's CDR3 is CASSEGPARVQPQHF. In DNA form, the CDR3 reads TGTGCCAGCAGTGAAGGACCGGCGAGGGTTCAGCCCCAGCATTTT.